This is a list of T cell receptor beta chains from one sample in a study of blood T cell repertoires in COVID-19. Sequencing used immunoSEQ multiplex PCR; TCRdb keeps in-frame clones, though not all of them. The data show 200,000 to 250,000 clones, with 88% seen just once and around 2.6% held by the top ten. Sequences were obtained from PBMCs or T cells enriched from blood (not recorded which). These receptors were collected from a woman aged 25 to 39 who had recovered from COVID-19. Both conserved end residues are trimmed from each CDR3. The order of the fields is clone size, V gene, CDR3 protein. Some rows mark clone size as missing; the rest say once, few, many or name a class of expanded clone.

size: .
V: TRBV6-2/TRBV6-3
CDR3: ASSSPRGATNEKLF

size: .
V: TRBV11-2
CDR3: ASSLDRTIYGYT

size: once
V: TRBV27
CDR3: ASSLGQGAYEQY

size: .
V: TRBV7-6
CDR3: ASSWGTRKRETQY

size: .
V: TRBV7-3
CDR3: ASSLIRGGTEQF

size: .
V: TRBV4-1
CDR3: ASSQPNRAGPAKNIQY

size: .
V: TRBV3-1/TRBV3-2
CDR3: ASSHWWGQSSGKAKNIQY

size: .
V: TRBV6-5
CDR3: ASSKPGQGIWGYT

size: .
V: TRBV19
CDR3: ASNDGYGYRGEAF

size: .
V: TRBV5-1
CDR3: ASSSQGAVYMNTEAF

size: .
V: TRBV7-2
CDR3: ASLGQGNSPLH

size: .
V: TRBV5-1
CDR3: ASSLVRNYGYT

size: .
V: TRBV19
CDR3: ASSMRRGDRDSPLH

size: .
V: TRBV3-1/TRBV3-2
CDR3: ASSQGQARSTTEAF

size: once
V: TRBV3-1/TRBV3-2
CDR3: ASSRAGGGAYNEQF

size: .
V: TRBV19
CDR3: ASTYRGRTEAF

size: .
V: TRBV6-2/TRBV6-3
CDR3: ASSLGQGVSSTDTQY

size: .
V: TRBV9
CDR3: ASSGPLSDRETEAF

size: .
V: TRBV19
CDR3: ASNPSGKQETQY

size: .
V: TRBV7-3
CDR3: ASSGSGTVNEKLF

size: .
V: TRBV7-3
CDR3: ASSPASGGAFGELF

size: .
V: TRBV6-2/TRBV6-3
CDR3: ASSSRTAPNEKLF

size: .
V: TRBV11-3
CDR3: ASSLDDTEAF

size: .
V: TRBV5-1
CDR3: ASSYRDTAYEQY

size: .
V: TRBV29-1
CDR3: SVAFGGYGRQPQH

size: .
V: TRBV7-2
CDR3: ASSPSRLPEAF

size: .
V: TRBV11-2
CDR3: ASSLAGGWDEQF

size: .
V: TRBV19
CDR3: ASSIGSGILYEQY

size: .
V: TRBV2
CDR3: ACQGERGNTIY

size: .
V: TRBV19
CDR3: ASSIPGQEAGNTIY

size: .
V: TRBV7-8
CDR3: ASSFSGGNIYEQF

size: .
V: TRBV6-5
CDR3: ASSYSGGAYNEQF

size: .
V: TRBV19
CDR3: ASSIPRVFGVGYT

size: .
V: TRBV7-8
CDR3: ASSLVLAGAEQY

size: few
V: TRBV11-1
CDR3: ASSYRSTDTQY

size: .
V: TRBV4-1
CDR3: ASSQVLAHSYNEQF

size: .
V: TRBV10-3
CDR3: AILDTLNTEAF

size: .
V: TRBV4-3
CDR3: ASSQEKGGASTDTQY

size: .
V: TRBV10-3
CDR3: AISEWGEDTQY

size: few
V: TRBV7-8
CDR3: ASSSTSGGQGTQY

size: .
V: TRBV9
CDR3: ASSSTTSGVGTDTQY

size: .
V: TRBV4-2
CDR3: ASSASGLYGYT

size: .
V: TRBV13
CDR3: ASSSYSKTSGGVYNEQF

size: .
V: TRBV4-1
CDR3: ASSQAPPAGLHYNYNSPLH

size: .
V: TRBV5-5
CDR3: ASSFRSQETQY